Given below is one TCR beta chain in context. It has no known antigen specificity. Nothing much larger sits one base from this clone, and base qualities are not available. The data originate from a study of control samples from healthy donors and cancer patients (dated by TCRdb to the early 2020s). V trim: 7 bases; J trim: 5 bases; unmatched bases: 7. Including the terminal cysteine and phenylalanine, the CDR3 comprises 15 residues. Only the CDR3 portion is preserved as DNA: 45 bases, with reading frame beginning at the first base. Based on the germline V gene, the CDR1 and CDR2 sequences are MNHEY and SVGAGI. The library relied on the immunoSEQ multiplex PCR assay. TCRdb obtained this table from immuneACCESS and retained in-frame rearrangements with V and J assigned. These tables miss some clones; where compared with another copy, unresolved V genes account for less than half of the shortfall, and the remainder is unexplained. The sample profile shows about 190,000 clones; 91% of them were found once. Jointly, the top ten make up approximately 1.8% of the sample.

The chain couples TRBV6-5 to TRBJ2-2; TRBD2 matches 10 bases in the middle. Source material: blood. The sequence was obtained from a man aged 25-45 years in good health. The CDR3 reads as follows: CASKGSGGETGELFF. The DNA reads TGTGCCAGCAAGGGCAGCGGGGGGGAGACCGGGGAGCTGTTTTTT.